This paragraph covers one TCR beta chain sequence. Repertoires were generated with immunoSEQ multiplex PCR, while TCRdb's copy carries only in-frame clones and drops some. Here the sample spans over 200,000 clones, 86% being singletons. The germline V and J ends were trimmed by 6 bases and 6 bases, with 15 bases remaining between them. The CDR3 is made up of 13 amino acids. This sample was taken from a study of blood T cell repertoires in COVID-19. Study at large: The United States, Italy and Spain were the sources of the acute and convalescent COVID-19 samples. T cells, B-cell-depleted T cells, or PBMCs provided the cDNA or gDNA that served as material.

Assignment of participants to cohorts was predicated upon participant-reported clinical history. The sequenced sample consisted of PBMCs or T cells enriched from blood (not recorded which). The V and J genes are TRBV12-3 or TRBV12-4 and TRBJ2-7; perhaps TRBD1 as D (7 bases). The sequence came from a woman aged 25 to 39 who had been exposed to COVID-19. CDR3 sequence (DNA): TGTGCCAGCAGGGGGGGACAGTTCGGCGAGCAGTACTTC. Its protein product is CASRGGQFGEQYF.